The rows below give T cell receptor beta chains drawn from one sample of a study of T cell repertoires in cytomegalovirus infection. Antigens of these TCRs are unknown. TCRdb independently ran MiXCR on the reads; one entry per CDR3 protein. The repertoire consists of about 500,000 distinct CDR3 sequences, with 25% to 35% occurring once and the leading ten covering roughly 15%. The sequenced sample was cultured PBMCs, obtained from culture after CMV antigen stimulation. These receptors were collected from a human donor in good health (CMV status not recorded). Some clones in this sample may be carry-over from other donors' samples. Both conserved end residues are part of each CDR3. A D gene is named only where the DNA matches it firmly. Size is stated for part of the rows, as once, few or many counts, or as a class when the clone is expanded.

V gene,D gene,J gene,clone size,CDR3 protein,CDR3 DNA
TRBV14,.,TRBJ1-6,few,CASCSSYNSPLHF,TGTGCCAGCTGCAGCTCCTATAATTCACCCCTCCACTTT
TRBV27,TRBD2,TRBJ2-1,few,CASSPRLAGGLVEQFF,TGTGCCAGCAGTCCCAGACTAGCGGGAGGGCTGGTGGAGCAGTTCTTC
TRBV19,TRBD2,TRBJ2-1,.,CASTSGTSGNEQFF,TGTGCCAGTACTTCCGGGACTAGCGGGAATGAGCAGTTCTTC
TRBV15,.,TRBJ1-3,.,CATGRGNTIYF,TGTGCCACCGGTCGTGGAAACACCATATATTTT
TRBV6-1,.,TRBJ1-1,few,CASGRGGNTEAFF,TGTGCCAGCGGACGAGGGGGAAACACTGAAGCTTTCTTT
TRBV7-2,TRBD2,TRBJ2-3,.,CASSLEETSGTDTQYF,TGTGCCAGCAGCTTAGAAGAGACTAGCGGCACAGATACGCAGTATTTT
TRBV7-2,TRBD1,TRBJ1-1,many,CASSLAVGQGRIEAFF,TGTGCCAGCAGCTTGGCGGTGGGACAGGGGCGAATTGAAGCTTTCTTT
TRBV2,TRBD1,TRBJ1-3,once,CASRETGARGNTIYF,TGTGCCAGCAGGGAAACAGGGGCACGGGGAAACACCATATATTTT
TRBV20-1,.,TRBJ1-1,.,CSAPGERNTEAFF,TGCAGTGCGCCCGGTGAGAGGAACACTGAAGCTTTCTTT
TRBV7-2,.,TRBJ1-2,many,CASSQLASTSNYGYTF,TGTGCCAGCAGCCAGCTGGCCAGTACCTCTAACTATGGCTACACCTTC
TRBV19,TRBD1,TRBJ2-3,few,CASSMEQGAIGTDTQYF,TGTGCCAGTAGTATGGAGCAGGGGGCCATCGGCACAGATACGCAGTATTTT
TRBV7-6,.,TRBJ1-2,few,CASSLGQLTSHYGYTF,TGTGCCAGCAGCTTAGGGCAGCTCACCAGCCACTATGGCTACACCTTC
TRBV7-2,.,TRBJ2-1,many,CASSPLHEQFF,TGTGCCAGCAGCCCCTTACATGAGCAGTTCTTC
TRBV6-2/TRBV6-3,TRBD1,TRBJ2-5,.,CASRRRDRHQETQYF,TGTGCCAGCAGAAGGAGGGACAGGCATCAAGAGACCCAGTACTTC
TRBV14,.,TRBJ1-1,few,CASSQGLVTEAFF,TGTGCCAGCAGCCAGGGGTTGGTCACTGAAGCTTTCTTT
TRBV4-3,TRBD2,TRBJ2-3,.,CASSLSRERDTQYF,TGCGCCAGCAGCCTCTCGCGGGAGAGAGATACGCAGTATTTT
TRBV7-2,.,TRBJ2-3,many,CASSWSGKSTDTQYF,TGTGCCAGCAGCTGGAGCGGTAAGAGCACAGATACGCAGTATTTT
TRBV7-9,TRBD1,TRBJ2-7,few,CASSFPTGGMSYEQYF,TGTGCCAGCAGCTTCCCGACAGGGGGAATGAGCTACGAGCAGTACTTC
TRBV11-2,.,TRBJ2-5,once,CASSFIREQTQYF,TGTGCCAGCAGCTTTATACGGGAACAGACCCAGTACTTC
TRBV7-2,.,TRBJ2-1,few,CASSLGGATYNEQFF,TGTGCCAGCAGCTTAGGCGGGGCCACCTACAATGAGCAGTTCTTC
TRBV12-3/TRBV12-4,.,TRBJ1-1,.,CASSLRLGGETEAFF,TGTGCCAGCAGTTTACGTTTGGGGGGGGAGACTGAAGCTTTCTTT
TRBV6-2/TRBV6-3,.,TRBJ1-5,once,CASRDASQPQHF,TGTGCCAGCAGAGACGCAAGTCAGCCCCAGCATTTT
TRBV23-1,.,TRBJ1-5,.,CASNRTEKSNQPQHF,TGCGCCAGCAATCGGACAGAGAAAAGCAATCAGCCCCAGCATTTT
TRBV5-1,.,TRBJ2-1,.,CASRSAGNPYNEQFF,TGCGCCAGCAGATCCGCGGGGAATCCCTACAATGAGCAGTTCTTC
TRBV20-1,TRBD2,TRBJ2-3,few,CSAPDRTSSDTQYF,TGCAGTGCTCCCGACCGGACTAGCTCCGATACGCAGTATTTT
TRBV6-2/TRBV6-3,.,TRBJ2-1,once,CASSLTRGTYNEQFF,TGTGCCAGCAGCTTAACTAGAGGAACCTACAATGAGCAGTTCTTC